These 31 T cell receptor beta chains were sequenced from one sample in a study of cytomegalovirus exposure and HLA in healthy donors. Vbeta (60) and Jbeta (13) primers were used in the PCR. Generated by immunoSEQ multiplex PCR, the TCRdb table keeps only in-frame clones and is missing some. The data show 150,000 to 200,000 clones, 65% to 80% seen once. Sample: PBMCs. Every receptor here comes from a man younger than 35 in good health and CMV-seropositive.

This sequence joins TRBV30 and TRBJ1-1, with unresolved D. This CDR3 comprises 13 residues. CDR1 is GTSNPN and CDR2 is SVGIG in the germline V gene (reference sequence). V gave up 1 base and J gave up 3 bases, with 9 bases separating them. This chain's CDR3 is CAWSEQQYTEAFF. In DNA, the CDR3 is TGTGCCTGGAGTGAACAACAATACACTGAAGCTTTCTTT.

This sequence joins TRBV7-2 and TRBJ2-3, with a weak D call TRBD2 (7 bases). CDR3 length equals 13 residues. Trimming stripped 7 bases from V and 6 bases from J, with 14 bases between. Per germline, CDR1 SGHTA and CDR2 FQGNSA. The CDR3 DNA reads TGTGCCAGCACCATGGGAGGGGGGGATACGCAGTATTTT. Translation gives CASTMGGGDTQYF.

The chain has TRBV2 and TRBJ1-2, with 11 bases lining up with TRBD1. Germline trimming cut 5 bases from V and 4 bases from J; bases unmatched to any gene: 6. This CDR3 has 15 residues. The germline CDR1 and CDR2 sequences are SNHLY and FYNNEI. CDR3 sequence reads: CASSLGQGAIYGYTF. Written as DNA, the CDR3 is TGTGCCAGCAGTCTAGGACAGGGGGCAATCTATGGCTACACCTTC.

This clone was recorded a few times. An end of the junction differs from the germline gene, which may be a read error. V is TRBV19 and J is TRBJ1-3; D might be TRBD1 (5 bases). This CDR3 comprises 12 residues. Per germline, CDR1 LNHDA and CDR2 SQIVND (reference sequence). CDR3 in amino acids: CASSTQANTIYF. The CDR3 DNA sequence: TGTGCCAGCAGTACACAGGCAAACACCATATATTTT. The entire variable domain, with the rest obtained from reference TRBV19 and TRBJ1-3, is as follows: DGGITQSPKYLFRKEGQNVTLSCEQNLNHDAMYWYRQDPGQGLRLIYYSQIVNDFQKGDIAEGYSVSREKKESFPLTVTSAQKNPTAFYLCASSTQANTIYFGEGSWLTVV.

This clone appeared a few times. This chain connects TRBV10-1 to TRBJ1-1, with a tentative D call TRBD1 (5 bases). The CDR3 has 13 residues. The germline CDR1 and CDR2 sequences are WNHNN and SYGVQD (reference sequence). Trimming removed 2 bases from V and 1 base from J, with 5 bases in between. CDR3: CASSETGNTEAFF. The DNA of the CDR3 is TGCGCCAGCAGTGAGACAGGGAACACTGAAGCTTTCTTT.

This clone was counted only a few times. This specimen includes other DNA sequences encoding the same CDR3. CDR3 amino acids: CASSYSRGGTEAFF. In DNA form, the CDR3 reads TGTGCCAGCAGTTACTCGCGGGGGGGTACTGAAGCTTTCTTT. The chain joins TRBV6-5 to TRBJ1-1, with D perhaps TRBD1 (5 bases). This CDR3 has 14 residues. Trimming left V 0 bases short and J 5 bases short, with 10 bases between. Germline values: CDR1 MNHEY, CDR2 SVGAGI.

The chain links TRBV6-5 to TRBJ1-6, with D maybe TRBD1 (5 bases). Between the trimmed V and J ends, which lost 8 bases and 6 bases, there was a span of 17 bases. The CDR3 contains 15 residues. Germline V gene data show CDR1 as MNHEY and CDR2 as SVGAGI. CDR3 sequence reads: CASALQRQSNSPLHF. In nucleotides, the CDR3 is TGTGCCAGCGCGTTACAGAGACAGAGTAATTCACCCCTCCACTTT.

The chain uses TRBV6-6 and TRBJ2-5; D unclear. The V end was cut by 0 bases, the J end by 4 bases, with 9 bases between. This CDR3 comprises 14 residues. Germline V lookup: CDR1 MNHNY, CDR2 SVGAGI (reference sequence). CDR3 sequence: CASSYSRDLETQYF. For the CDR3, the DNA is TGTGCCAGCAGTTACTCAAGAGACTTAGAGACCCAGTACTTC.

The gene calls are TRBV2 and TRBJ2-6, with D perhaps TRBD1 (5 bases). The CDR3 loop spans 17 amino acids. V gave up 4 bases and J gave up 3 bases, with 16 bases separating them. Germline lookup yields CDR1 SNHLY and CDR2 FYNNEI. In nucleotides, the CDR3 is TGTGCCAGCAGTGCAGGCAGGGTTGTAGTTGGGGCCAACGTCCTGACTTTC. This translates into CASSAGRVVVGANVLTF.

This clone was counted a single time. V usage is TRBV4-1 and J usage is TRBJ2-3; 9 bases align to TRBD2. Losses at the gene ends were 5 bases for V and 4 bases for J; bases not matched to a gene: 4. CDR1 and CDR2 (germline): MGHRA, YSYEKL. The CDR3 extends over 14 amino acids. The CDR3 DNA sequence: TGCGCCAGCAGCTCCTGGACTAGCGCAGATACGCAGTATTTT. Translation gives CASSSWTSADTQYF.

The chain is built from TRBV30 and TRBJ2-1, with D tentatively TRBD2 (6 bases). Trimming stripped 2 bases from V and 0 bases from J, with 17 bases between. Germline values: CDR1 GTSNPN, CDR2 SVGIG (reference sequence). The CDR3 is 17 residues long. The CDR3 sequence is CAWSPPPGRRSYNEQFF. In nucleotides, the CDR3 is TGTGCCTGGAGTCCCCCCCCCGGGAGACGCTCCTACAATGAGCAGTTCTTC.

This chain joins TRBV9 and TRBJ1-1, with D uncertain. Germline V lookup: CDR1 SGDLS, CDR2 YYNGEE. V lost 0 bases, J lost 0 bases, and 9 bases lay in between. This CDR3 is built from 15 residues. DNA for the CDR3: TGTGCCAGCAGCGTAGGAGGAACCGTGAACACTGAAGCTTTCTTT. As protein: CASSVGGTVNTEAFF. The full variable domain, with the rest looked up from reference TRBV9 and TRBJ1-1, is DSGVTQTPKHLITATGQRVTLRCSPRSGDLSVYWYQQSLDQGLQFLIQYYNGEERAKGNILERFSAQQFPDLHSELNLSSLELGDSALYFCASSVGGTVNTEAFFGQGTRLTVV.

The rearrangement joins TRBV2 to TRBJ1-4; a possible D gene is TRBD1 (5 bases). The CDR3 contains 14 residues. Looked up from germline, CDR1 is SNHLY and CDR2 is FYNNEI. Trimming left V 4 bases short and J 8 bases short, with 14 bases between. CDR3 protein: CASSGYGAGEKLFF. The CDR3 coding sequence is TGTGCCAGCAGTGGGTATGGGGCTGGGGAAAAACTGTTTTTT.

This chain connects TRBV6-4 to TRBJ2-2; D not resolved. V shed 0 bases and J shed 6 bases, with 8 bases lying between them. The CDR3 is 14 amino acids. The germline gives CDR1 MRHNA, CDR2 SNTAGT. The CDR3, as DNA: TGTGCCAGCAGTGACTCGACGGCGGCCGGGGAGCTGTTTTTT. This sequence encodes CASSDSTAAGELFF.

The chain joins TRBV10-3 to TRBJ1-1; a weak D match, TRBD1 (6 bases). This CDR3 region has 13 residues. The V end lost 6 bases, the J end lost 3 bases, and 11 bases lay between the germline ends. CDR1 is ENHRY, CDR2 SYGVKD, per germline. Written as DNA, the CDR3 is TGTGCCATCAGAGGGGGTAGTGACACTGAAGCTTTCTTT. The encoded protein is CAIRGGSDTEAFF.

The chain employs TRBV30 and TRBJ1-5; no clear D gene. Trimming took 0 bases from V and 11 from J, leaving 17 bases between them. The CDR3 length is 14 residues. The germline V gene has CDR1 GTSNPN and CDR2 SVGIG (reference sequence). This chain's CDR3 is CAWSVLGGHGAQHF. Here the CDR3 DNA reads TGTGCCTGGAGTGTACTTGGAGGGCATGGAGCCCAGCATTTT.

The chain is built from TRBV2 and TRBJ2-2, with TRBD1 as a possible D gene (7 bases). The length of the CDR3 is 17 residues. The germline V and J ends were trimmed by 0 bases and 1 base, with 12 bases remaining between them. Germline CDR1 and CDR2: SNHLY and FYNNEI. This chain's CDR3 is CASSEAQGGGNTGELFF. DNA for the CDR3: TGTGCCAGCAGTGAAGCGCAGGGGGGCGGGAACACCGGGGAGCTGTTTTTT.

This clone has a single count. The chain carries TRBV7-8 and TRBJ1-6, with 8 bases fitting TRBD1. CDR1 is SGHVS and CDR2 is FQNEAQ in the germline V gene. The CDR3 runs 14 residues. The V and J ends lost 1 base and 9 bases, in that order; junction bases with no gene match: 2. This CDR3 reads CASSLGQGSSPLHF. The CDR3 region has the DNA TGTGCCAGCAGCTTAGGACAGGGGTCTTCACCCCTCCACTTT.

The CDR3 DNA reads as TGTGCCAGCAGTGAAAGGGAGCGGGCTAGCGGGAGGGGGAATGAGCAGTTCTTC. Protein sequence: CASSERERASGRGNEQFF. The J gene is TRBJ2-1, the V gene TRBV6-1; 12 bases align to TRBD2. Per the germline V gene, CDR1 is MNHNS and CDR2 is SASEGT. V was pared by 2 bases and J by 7 bases, with 12 bases of the junction left unmatched. There are 18 residues in the CDR3.

This chain connects TRBV10-3 to TRBJ1-4, with D tentatively TRBD1 (6 bases). CDR1 ENHRY and CDR2 SYGVKD come from the germline V gene. This CDR3 contains 13 residues. Trimming took off 6 bases at V and 6 bases at J, with 11 bases between the two ends. CDR3 loop: CAIRQGDDEKLFF. DNA for the CDR3: TGTGCCATCAGACAGGGAGATGATGAAAAACTGTTTTTT.

V usage is TRBV6-1 and J usage is TRBJ2-6, with D possibly matching TRBD1 (5 bases). Looked up from germline, CDR1 is MNHNS and CDR2 is SASEGT. Trimming removed 4 bases at V and 0 bases at J, with 7 bases between. CDR3 length equals 15 residues. The CDR3 sequence is CASSGQPSGANVLTF. The CDR3 DNA sequence: TGTGCCAGCAGTGGACAGCCCTCTGGGGCCAACGTCCTGACTTTC.

The V and J genes are TRBV11-3 and TRBJ1-1; 9 nucleotides match TRBD1. The germline CDR1 and CDR2 sequences are SGHNT and YENEEA. The CDR3 runs to 16 residues. Losses at the gene ends were 3 bases for V and 0 bases for J; bases not matched to a gene: 5. The CDR3 protein is CASSFTGTGMNTEAFF. In DNA, the CDR3 is TGTGCCAGCAGCTTTACCGGGACAGGGATGAACACTGAAGCTTTCTTT.

This clone has a handful of counts. The V call is TRBV6-5, the J call TRBJ1-1; D remains ambiguous. The V gene's germline CDR1 is MNHEY and CDR2 SVGAGI. Trimming shortened V by 4 bases and J by 1 base, and 7 bases separated the two germline ends. The CDR3 is 13 amino acids. The CDR3 protein is CASSSRENTEAFF. In DNA form, the CDR3 reads TGTGCCAGCAGTTCGAGGGAGAACACTGAAGCTTTCTTT.

About this clone: This same CDR3 is encoded by further DNA sequences in the sample. V and J are TRBV19 and TRBJ1-1; 11 bases are a match to TRBD1. The CDR3 runs 19 residues. Germline loops: CDR1 LNHDA, CDR2 SQIVND (reference sequence). V lost 3 bases, J lost 1 base, and 13 bases stayed unmatched. CDR3 sequence reads: CASSMRGTGGIARNTEAFF. Written as DNA, the CDR3 is TGTGCCAGTAGTATGAGGGGGACAGGGGGAATCGCTAGGAACACTGAAGCTTTCTTT.

The chain is built from TRBV30 and TRBJ2-3; TRBD1 is a possible D gene (6 bases). CDR1 and CDR2 (germline): GTSNPN, SVGIG (reference sequence). The CDR3 runs 16 residues. The V end was cut by 3 bases, the J end by 5 bases, with 21 bases between. This CDR3 reads CAWRQGSSRGGDTQYF. The CDR3 nucleotides read TGTGCCTGGAGGCAGGGTTCTAGCCGAGGGGGAGATACGCAGTATTTT.

The J gene is TRBJ2-1, the V gene TRBV5-4; 8 nucleotides match TRBD2. In germline, CDR1 is SGHNT, CDR2 YYREEE (reference sequence). The length of the CDR3 is 15 residues. With 0 bases clipped from V and 7 bases from J, the junction kept 6 bases outside the gene matches. CDR3 region: CASSLESGGGNEQFF. The CDR3 bases are TGTGCCAGCAGCTTGGAAAGCGGGGGTGGGAATGAGCAGTTCTTC. Combining the CDR3 with reference TRBV5-4 and TRBJ2-1 gives the whole variable domain ETGVTQSPTHLIKTRGQQVTLRCSSQSGHNTVSWYQQALGQGPQFIFQYYREEENGRGNFPPRFSGLQFPNYSSELNVNALELDDSALYLCASSLESGGGNEQFFGPGTRLTVL.

The chain links TRBV5-1 to TRBJ1-2; 9 positions match TRBD1. Germline V lookup: CDR1 SGHRS, CDR2 YFSETQ. The CDR3 consists of 15 residues. Trimming took 3 bases from V and 6 from J; bases not matched to a gene: 9. CDR3 coding DNA: TGCGCCAGCAGCTATAGCCGGGACAGGGATGATGGCTACACCTTC. Its translation: CASSYSRDRDDGYTF.

V is TRBV27 and J is TRBJ1-1; weak D call: TRBD1 (6 bases). V dropped 9 bases and J dropped 5 bases, with 16 bases sitting between them. Germline V gives CDR1 MNHEY, CDR2 SMNVEV (reference sequence). The CDR3 has 13 amino acids. In nucleotides, the CDR3 is TGTGCCAGTCGAACAGGGTTAGTTACTGAAGCTTTCTTT. This sequence encodes CASRTGLVTEAFF.

The rearrangement links TRBV29-1 to TRBJ1-1; no reliable D call. Germline V gives CDR1 SQVTM, CDR2 ANQGSEA. The V end lost 4 bases, the J end lost 0 bases, and 9 bases lay between the germline ends. The CDR3 is 13 amino acids. The CDR3 DNA follows: TGCAGCGTTGTCGGAGAGCTGAACACTGAAGCTTTCTTT. Its translation is CSVVGELNTEAFF.

This sequence joins TRBV28 and TRBJ1-2, with D tentatively TRBD1 (5 bases). Deletions cut 7 bases from V and 4 bases from J, with 16 bases between. Germline V gene lookup returns CDR1 MDHEN and CDR2 SYDVKM. The CDR3 runs 14 residues. CDR3 loop: CASIGGAWGYGYTF. The CDR3 coding sequence is TGTGCCAGCATCGGAGGGGCCTGGGGCTATGGCTACACCTTC.

This clone was observed a handful of times. CDR3 in amino acids: CASSRTERNTEAFF. The CDR3 nucleotides are TGCGCCAGCAGCAGGACAGAGAGGAACACTGAAGCTTTCTTT. The J gene is TRBJ1-1, the V gene TRBV5-1; D might be TRBD1 (6 bases). Per germline, CDR1 SGHRS and CDR2 YFSETQ. This CDR3 has 14 residues. The V and J ends lost 4 bases and 1 base respectively, with 11 bases between them.